The 22 T cell receptor beta chains below were found in one sample sequenced in a study of blood T cells in healthy people across ages. The authors ran a second PCR of about 7 to 12 cycles using a sample-barcoded 5' primer and a J-beta primer mix. TCRdb processed the 5' RACE reads anew with MiXCR; each CDR3 protein has one entry. The table shows over 500,000 distinct CDR3 sequences, with about 29% occurring only once. The same sample was also used in a study of T cells of mothers and their children.

Sequencing input: blood. All receptors derive from a boy aged 2 to 9 in good health.

Worth noting for this clonotype: One end of the junction is discordant with germline, which a read error may explain. V usage is TRBV29-1 and J usage is TRBJ2-3; 11 nucleotides agree with TRBD2. The CDR3 extends over 16 amino acids. The germline V gene has CDR1 SQVTM and CDR2 ANQGSEA. CDR3 coding DNA: TGCAGCGTTGTAGGGACTAGCGGCCCCTCCACAGATACGCAATATTTT. Translation gives CSVVGTSGPSTDTQYF.

J is TRBJ1-5 and V is TRBV6-2 or TRBV6-3; no definite D call. The germline V gene has CDR1 MNHEY and CDR2 SVGEGT. V was clipped by 6 bases and J by 9 bases, with 15 bases between them. The CDR3 contains 13 residues. CDR3 in DNA: TGTGCCAGCAGCGACGGACGGGGTGGGCCCCAGCATTTT. Translated, it gives CASSDGRGGPQHF.

The chain employs TRBV12-3 or TRBV12-4 and TRBJ2-4; D is perhaps TRBD1 (5 bases). V was clipped by 1 base and J by 4 bases, with 5 bases between them. CDR3 length: 13 amino acids. This CDR3 reads CASSLDRKNIQYF. DNA of the CDR3: TGTGCCAGCAGTTTAGACAGGAAAAACATTCAGTACTTC.

This chain uses TRBV11-2 with TRBJ2-1; TRBD1 might be the D (6 bases). The V gene's germline CDR1 is SGHAT and CDR2 FQNNGV. Between the trimmed V and J ends, which lost 1 base and 12 bases, there was a span of 13 bases. The CDR3 consists of 13 residues. CDR3 sequence: CASSLVPGDGQFF. The CDR3 coding sequence is TGTGCCAGCAGCTTAGTTCCAGGGGATGGGCAGTTCTTC.

The chain uses TRBV25-1 and TRBJ1-6; D may be TRBD1 (6 bases). V was shortened by 1 base and J by 3 bases, with 10 bases between the two germline ends. CDR1 and CDR2 (germline): MGHDK, SYGVNS. The CDR3 totals 16 residues. The CDR3 sequence is CASSESIGGYNSPLHF. For the CDR3, the DNA is TGTGCCAGCAGTGAATCCATAGGGGGCTATAATTCACCCCTCCACTTT. Based on the CDR3 plus reference TRBV25-1 and TRBJ1-6, the full variable domain is EADIYQTPRYLVIGTGKKITLECSQTMGHDKMYWYQQDPGMELHLIHYSYGVNSTEKGDLSSESTVSRIRTEHFPLTLESARPSHTSQYLCASSESIGGYNSPLHFGNGTRLTVT.

The chain has TRBV5-1 and TRBJ2-1, with TRBD2 matching over 9 bases. Germline V gene sequence: CDR1 SGHRS, CDR2 YFSETQ. Losses at the gene ends were 4 bases for V and 3 bases for J; bases not matched to a gene: 5. CDR3 length: 15 amino acids. CDR3 loop: CASSHPSGNYNEQFF. The CDR3 nucleotides are TGCGCCAGCAGCCACCCTAGCGGGAACTACAATGAGCAGTTCTTC.

The chain has TRBV7-2 and TRBJ2-2, with 10 positions matching TRBD2. The length of the CDR3 is 17 residues. Germline V lookup: CDR1 SGHTA, CDR2 FQGNSA. V was pared by 2 bases and J by 6 bases, with 9 bases of the junction left unmatched. The CDR3 sequence: CASSLRDLAGDAGELFF. The CDR3 DNA reads TGTGCCAGCAGCTTACGGGACCTAGCGGGAGACGCCGGGGAGCTGTTTTTT.

The V call is TRBV2, the J call TRBJ2-7; weak D call: TRBD1 (6 bases). The CDR3 runs 13 residues. Per germline, CDR1 SNHLY and CDR2 FYNNEI. With 1 base removed from V and 9 bases from J, the gap between germline ends came to 13 bases. CDR3 sequence (DNA): TGTGCCAGCAGTGAAGGAGAGGGGGTTGGGCAGTACTTC. It translates to CASSEGEGVGQYF.

The chain carries TRBV7-2 and TRBJ2-7, with D tentatively TRBD2 (5 bases). From germline, CDR1 is SGHTA and CDR2 FQGNSA. V lost 3 bases to trimming and J lost 6 bases, with 12 bases between them. CDR3 length equals 13 residues. CDR3 coding DNA: TGTGCCAGCAGCTTGGACTGGGCCACCGAGCAGTACTTC. Protein product: CASSLDWATEQYF.

The genes are TRBV11-2 and TRBJ1-2; D is ambiguous. Germline loops: CDR1 SGHAT, CDR2 FQNNGV. Trimming pared 4 bases from V and 4 bases from J, leaving 10 bases between. The CDR3 contains 13 residues. The CDR3 here is CASSSHTTYGYTF. As DNA, the CDR3 is TGTGCCAGCAGCTCTCATACGACCTATGGCTACACCTTC.

The chain uses TRBV12-3 or TRBV12-4 and TRBJ2-2; weak D call: TRBD2 (6 bases). The germline V and J ends were trimmed by 0 bases and 5 bases, with 16 bases remaining between them. The CDR3 sequence is 17 residues long. The CDR3 protein is CASSLARSGDKTGELFF. Here the CDR3 DNA reads TGTGCCAGCAGTTTAGCGCGCTCGGGGGATAAAACCGGGGAGCTGTTTTTT.

The chain recombines TRBV7-9 with TRBJ2-3; the D is unclear. CDR3 length: 14 residues. Germline CDR1 SEHNR, CDR2 FQNEAQ (reference sequence). The V gene lost 1 base and the J gene lost 2 bases, with 7 bases spanning the gap. The CDR3 DNA is TGTGCCAGCAGCTTAGTCGACCACACAGATACGCAGTATTTT. Its protein product is CASSLVDHTDTQYF.

The V gene is TRBV20-1, the J gene TRBJ2-5; TRBD2 matches at 7 bases. V lost 6 bases to trimming and J lost 8 bases; unmatched junction nucleotides: 15. The CDR3 loop spans 14 amino acids. Germline values: CDR1 DFQATT, CDR2 SNEGSKA (reference sequence). The DNA for the CDR3 is TGCAGTGCCCCCGCACTAGCGCCGGGGGGTACCCAGTACTTC. This gives the protein CSAPALAPGGTQYF.

The chain carries TRBV30 and TRBJ1-5, with unresolved D. This CDR3 is 11 amino acids long. Germline CDR1 GTSNPN, CDR2 SVGIG (reference sequence). Trimming took off 5 bases at V and 4 bases at J, with 6 bases between the two ends. The CDR3 spells CAWGENQPQHF. The CDR3 DNA reads TGTGCCTGGGGGGAGAATCAGCCCCAGCATTTT.

This clonotype was detected a few times. The genes are TRBV7-9 and TRBJ2-5, with 11 bases fitting TRBD2. The junction had 4 bases not matched to a gene; V was cut back by 0 bases and J by 4 bases. CDR3 length: 16 amino acids. Germline CDR1 SEHNR, CDR2 FQNEAQ (reference sequence). CDR3 bases: TGTGCCAGCAGCTTAGCTCCGACTAGCGGGGCAGAGACCCAGTACTTC. Encoded protein: CASSLAPTSGAETQYF.

This chain uses TRBV7-2 with TRBJ2-5, with TRBD2 matching 9 bases. J was trimmed by 2 bases and V by 8 bases; bases with no gene match: 9. CDR1 SGHTA and CDR2 FQGNSA come from the germline V gene. The CDR3 contains 15 residues. This chain's CDR3 is CASGRGLALQETQYF. For the CDR3, the DNA is TGTGCCAGCGGCCGAGGACTAGCGCTGCAAGAGACCCAGTACTTC.

In its sample, this clonotype was seen a few times. The CDR3 sequence is CSAFRLQGSNTEAFF. The CDR3 nucleotides read TGCAGTGCTTTTAGATTACAGGGCAGCAACACTGAAGCTTTCTTT. V and J are TRBV20-1 and TRBJ1-1, with D tentatively TRBD1 (6 bases). Per the germline V gene, CDR1 is DFQATT and CDR2 is SNEGSKA (reference sequence). The CDR3 consists of 15 residues. Trimming took 5 bases from V and 2 from J, leaving 18 bases between them.

In this sample, this clonotype turned up a few times. The genes are TRBV3-1 and TRBJ1-4; a weak D match, TRBD1 (6 bases). The germline V gene has CDR1 LGHDT and CDR2 YNNKEL (reference sequence). The CDR3 is 16 amino acids. V gave up 6 bases and J gave up 1 base, with 15 bases separating them. CDR3 sequence reads: CASSHTTGKTNEKLFF. The DNA of the CDR3 is TGTGCCAGCAGTCATACTACAGGGAAAACTAATGAAAAACTGTTTTTT.

The chain carries TRBV20-1 and TRBJ1-1; tentatively, D is TRBD1 (5 bases). The germline V gene has CDR1 DFQATT and CDR2 SNEGSKA (reference sequence). Trimming removed 3 bases from V and 6 bases from J, with 8 bases in between. The CDR3 is 11 residues long. CDR3 protein: CSASGAAEAFF. CDR3 nucleotide sequence: TGCAGTGCTAGTGGGGCGGCTGAAGCTTTCTTT.

The CDR3 reads CASSEGRAANSPLHF. CDR3 nucleotide sequence: TGTGCCAGCAGTGAAGGAAGGGCAGCTAATTCACCCCTCCACTTT. The gene calls are TRBV6-1 and TRBJ1-6; no clear D gene. The CDR3 covers 15 residues. Trimming took 1 base from V and 6 from J, leaving 10 bases between them. Germline V gene sequence: CDR1 MNHNS, CDR2 SASEGT.

This clonotype was observed a few times. The V and J genes are TRBV4-3 and TRBJ2-7; TRBD1 aligns across 11 bases. V shed 3 bases, J shed 5 bases, and the junction held 6 bases outside the gene matches. The V gene's germline CDR1 is LGHNA and CDR2 YSLEER. The CDR3 totals 15 residues. The CDR3 DNA sequence: TGCGCCAGCAGCCATACGGACAGGGGGCTGGACGAGCAGTACTTC. Amino acid sequence: CASSHTDRGLDEQYF.

The genes are TRBV5-1 and TRBJ2-1; no reliable D call. V lost 4 bases and J 8 bases, leaving 10 bases between the germline ends. CDR1 is SGHRS and CDR2 is YFSETQ in the germline V gene. CDR3 size: 12 residues. The CDR3 DNA follows: TGCGCCAGCAGCGGCACAGTGGATGAGCAGTTCTTC. Translating gives CASSGTVDEQFF.